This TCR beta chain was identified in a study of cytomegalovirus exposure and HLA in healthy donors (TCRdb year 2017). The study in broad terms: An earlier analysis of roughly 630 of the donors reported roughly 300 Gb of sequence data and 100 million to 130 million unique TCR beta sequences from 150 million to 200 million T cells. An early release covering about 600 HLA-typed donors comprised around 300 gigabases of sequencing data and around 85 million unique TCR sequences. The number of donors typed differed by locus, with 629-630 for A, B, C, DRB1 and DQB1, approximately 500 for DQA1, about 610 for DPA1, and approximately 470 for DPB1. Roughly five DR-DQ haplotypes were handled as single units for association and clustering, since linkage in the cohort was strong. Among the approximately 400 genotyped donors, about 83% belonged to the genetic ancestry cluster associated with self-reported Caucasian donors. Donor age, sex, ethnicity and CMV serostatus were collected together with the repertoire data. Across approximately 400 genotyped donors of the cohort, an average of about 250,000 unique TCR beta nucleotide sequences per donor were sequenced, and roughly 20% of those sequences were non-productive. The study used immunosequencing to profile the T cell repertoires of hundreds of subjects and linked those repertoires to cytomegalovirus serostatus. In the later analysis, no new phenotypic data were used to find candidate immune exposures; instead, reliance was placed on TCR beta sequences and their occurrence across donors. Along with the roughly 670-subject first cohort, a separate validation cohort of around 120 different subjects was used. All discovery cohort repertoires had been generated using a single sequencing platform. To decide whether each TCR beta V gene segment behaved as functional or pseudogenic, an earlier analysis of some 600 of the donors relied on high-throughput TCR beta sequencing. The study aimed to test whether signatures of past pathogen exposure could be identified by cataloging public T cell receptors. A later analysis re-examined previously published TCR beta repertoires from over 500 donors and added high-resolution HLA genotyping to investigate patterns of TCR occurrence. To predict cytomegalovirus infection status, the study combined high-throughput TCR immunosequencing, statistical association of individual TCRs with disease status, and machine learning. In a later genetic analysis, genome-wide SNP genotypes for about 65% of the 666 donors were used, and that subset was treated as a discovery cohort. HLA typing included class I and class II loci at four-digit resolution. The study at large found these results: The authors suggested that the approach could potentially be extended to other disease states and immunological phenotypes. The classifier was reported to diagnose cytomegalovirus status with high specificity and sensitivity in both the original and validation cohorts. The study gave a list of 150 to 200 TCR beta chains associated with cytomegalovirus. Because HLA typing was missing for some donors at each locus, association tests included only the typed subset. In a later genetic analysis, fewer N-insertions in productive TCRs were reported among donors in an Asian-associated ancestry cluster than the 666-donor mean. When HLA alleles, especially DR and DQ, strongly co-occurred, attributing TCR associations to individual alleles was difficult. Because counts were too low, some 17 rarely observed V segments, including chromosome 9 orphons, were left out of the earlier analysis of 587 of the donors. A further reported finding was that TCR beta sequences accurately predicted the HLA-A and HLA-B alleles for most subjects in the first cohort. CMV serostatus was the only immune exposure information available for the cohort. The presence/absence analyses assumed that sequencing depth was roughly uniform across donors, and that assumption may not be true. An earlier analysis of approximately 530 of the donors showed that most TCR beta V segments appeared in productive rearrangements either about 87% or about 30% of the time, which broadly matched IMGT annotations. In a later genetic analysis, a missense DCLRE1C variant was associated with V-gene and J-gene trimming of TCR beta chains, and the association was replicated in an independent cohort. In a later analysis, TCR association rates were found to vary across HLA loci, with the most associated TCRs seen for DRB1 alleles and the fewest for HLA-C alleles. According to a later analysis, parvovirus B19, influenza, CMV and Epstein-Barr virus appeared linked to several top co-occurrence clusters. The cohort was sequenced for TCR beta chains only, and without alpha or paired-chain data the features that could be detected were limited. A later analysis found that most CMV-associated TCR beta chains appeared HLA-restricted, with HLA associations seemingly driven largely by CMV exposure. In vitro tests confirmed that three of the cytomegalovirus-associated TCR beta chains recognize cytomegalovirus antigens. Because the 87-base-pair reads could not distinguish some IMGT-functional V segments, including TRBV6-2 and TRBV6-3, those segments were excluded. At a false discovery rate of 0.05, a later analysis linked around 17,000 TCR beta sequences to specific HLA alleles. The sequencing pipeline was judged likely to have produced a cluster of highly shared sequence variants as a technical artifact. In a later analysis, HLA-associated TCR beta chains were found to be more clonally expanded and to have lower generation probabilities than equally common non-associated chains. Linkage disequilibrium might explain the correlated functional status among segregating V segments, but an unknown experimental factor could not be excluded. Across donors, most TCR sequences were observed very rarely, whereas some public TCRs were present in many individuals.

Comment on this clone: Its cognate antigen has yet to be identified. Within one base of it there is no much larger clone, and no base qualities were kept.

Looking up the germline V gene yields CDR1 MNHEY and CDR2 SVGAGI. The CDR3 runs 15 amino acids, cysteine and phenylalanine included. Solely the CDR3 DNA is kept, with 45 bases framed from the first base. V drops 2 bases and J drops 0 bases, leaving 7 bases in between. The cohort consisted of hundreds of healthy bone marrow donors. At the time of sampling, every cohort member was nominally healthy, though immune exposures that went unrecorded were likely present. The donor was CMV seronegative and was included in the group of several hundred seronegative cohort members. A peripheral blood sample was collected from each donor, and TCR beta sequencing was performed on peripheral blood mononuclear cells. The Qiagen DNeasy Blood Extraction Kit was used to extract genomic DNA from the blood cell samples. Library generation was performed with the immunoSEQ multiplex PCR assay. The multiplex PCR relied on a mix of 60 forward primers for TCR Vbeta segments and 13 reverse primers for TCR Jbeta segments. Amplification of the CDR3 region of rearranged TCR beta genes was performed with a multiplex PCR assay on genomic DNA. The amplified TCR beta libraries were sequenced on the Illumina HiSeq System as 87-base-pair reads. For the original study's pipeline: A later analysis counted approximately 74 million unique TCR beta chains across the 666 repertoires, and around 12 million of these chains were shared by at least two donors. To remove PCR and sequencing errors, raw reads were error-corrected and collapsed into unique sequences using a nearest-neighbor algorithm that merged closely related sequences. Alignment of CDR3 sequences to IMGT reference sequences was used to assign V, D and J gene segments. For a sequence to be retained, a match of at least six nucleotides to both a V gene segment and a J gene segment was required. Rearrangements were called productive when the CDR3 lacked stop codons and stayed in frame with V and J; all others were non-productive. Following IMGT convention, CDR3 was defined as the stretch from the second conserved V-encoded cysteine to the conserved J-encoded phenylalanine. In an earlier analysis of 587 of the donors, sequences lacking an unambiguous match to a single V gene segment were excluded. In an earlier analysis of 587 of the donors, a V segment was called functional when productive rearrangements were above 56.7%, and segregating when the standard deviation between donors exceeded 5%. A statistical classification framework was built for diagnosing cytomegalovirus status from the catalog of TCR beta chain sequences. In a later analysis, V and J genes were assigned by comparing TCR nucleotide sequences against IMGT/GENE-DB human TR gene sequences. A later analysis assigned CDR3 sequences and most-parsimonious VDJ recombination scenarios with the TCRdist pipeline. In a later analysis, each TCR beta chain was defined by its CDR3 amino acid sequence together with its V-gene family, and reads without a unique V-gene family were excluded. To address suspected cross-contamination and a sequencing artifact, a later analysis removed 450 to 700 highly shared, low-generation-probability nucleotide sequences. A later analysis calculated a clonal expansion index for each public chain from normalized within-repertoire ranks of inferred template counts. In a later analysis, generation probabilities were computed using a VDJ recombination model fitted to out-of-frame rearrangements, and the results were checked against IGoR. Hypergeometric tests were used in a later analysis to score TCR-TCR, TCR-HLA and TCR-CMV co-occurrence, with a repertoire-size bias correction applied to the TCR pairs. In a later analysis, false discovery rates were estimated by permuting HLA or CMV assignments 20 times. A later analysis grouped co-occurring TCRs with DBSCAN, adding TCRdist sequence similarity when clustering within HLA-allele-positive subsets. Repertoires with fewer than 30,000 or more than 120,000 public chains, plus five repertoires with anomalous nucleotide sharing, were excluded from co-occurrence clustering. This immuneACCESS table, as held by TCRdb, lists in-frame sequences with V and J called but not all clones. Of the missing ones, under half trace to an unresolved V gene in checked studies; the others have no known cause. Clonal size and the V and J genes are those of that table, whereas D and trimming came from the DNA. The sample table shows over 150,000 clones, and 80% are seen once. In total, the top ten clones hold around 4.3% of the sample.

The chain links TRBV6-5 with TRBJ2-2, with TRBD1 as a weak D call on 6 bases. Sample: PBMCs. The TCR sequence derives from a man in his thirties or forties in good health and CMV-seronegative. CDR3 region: CASSYEGANTGELFF. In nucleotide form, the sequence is TGTGCCAGCAGTTACGAGGGGGCGAACACCGGGGAGCTGTTTTTT.